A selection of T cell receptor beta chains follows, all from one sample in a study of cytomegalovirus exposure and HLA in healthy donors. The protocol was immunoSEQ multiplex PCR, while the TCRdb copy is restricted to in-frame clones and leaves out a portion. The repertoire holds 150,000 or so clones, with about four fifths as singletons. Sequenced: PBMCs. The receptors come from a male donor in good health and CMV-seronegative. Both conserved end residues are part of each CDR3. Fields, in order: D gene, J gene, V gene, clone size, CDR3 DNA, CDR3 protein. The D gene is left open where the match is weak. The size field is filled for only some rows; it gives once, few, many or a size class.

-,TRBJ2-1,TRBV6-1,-,TGTGCCAGCAGTGACCTTGGGGGCCCCTACAATGAGCAGTTCTTC,CASSDLGGPYNEQFF
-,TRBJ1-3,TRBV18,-,TGTGCCAGCTCACCACGGGCAGCTCTTCCCGGGGACACCATATATTTT,CASSPRAALPGDTIYF
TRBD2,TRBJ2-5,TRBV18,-,TGTGCCAGCTCACCAGTTACTAGCGGGGGCCAAGAGACCCAGTACTTC,CASSPVTSGGQETQYF
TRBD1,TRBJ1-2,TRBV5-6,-,TGTGCCAGCAGCCACGGGACAGGCAGCCGACACTATGGCTACACCTTC,CASSHGTGSRHYGYTF
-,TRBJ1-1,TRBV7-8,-,TGTGCCAGCAGCTTAGTGAATAGTGTCGGGTATACTGAAGCTTTCTTT,CASSLVNSVGYTEAFF
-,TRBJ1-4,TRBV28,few,TGTGCCAGCAGCCCAGACAGCTCAACTAATGAAAAACTGTTTTTT,CASSPDSSTNEKLFF
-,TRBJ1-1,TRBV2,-,TGTGCCAGCGTGCGACAGCAGAACACTGAAGCTTTCTTT,CASVRQQNTEAFF
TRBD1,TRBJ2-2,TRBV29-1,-,TGCAGCGTATCGACAGGGCGTACCGGGGAGCTGTTTTTT,CSVSTGRTGELFF
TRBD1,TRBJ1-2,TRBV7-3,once,TGTGCCAGCAGCTCCCGGGACAGGGCATATGGCTACACCTTC,CASSSRDRAYGYTF
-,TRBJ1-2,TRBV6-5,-,TGTGCCAGCACTCACGCCTCCGCCGGTTATGGCTACACCTTC,CASTHASAGYGYTF
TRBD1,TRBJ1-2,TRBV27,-,TGTGCCAGCAGTTTATCCGGACAGGGGAACTATGGCTACACCTTC,CASSLSGQGNYGYTF
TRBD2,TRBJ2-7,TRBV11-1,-,TGTGCCAGCAGCTCTACTAGCGGGCCGAGCCACGAGCAGTACTTC,CASSSTSGPSHEQYF
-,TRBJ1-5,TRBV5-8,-,TGTGCCAGCAGCTTCTCGAGGGGGCAGCCCCAGCATTTT,CASSFSRGQPQHF
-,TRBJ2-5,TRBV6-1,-,TGTGCCAGCACTACAGGATTGCGAGAACAGACCCAGTACTTC,CASTTGLREQTQYF
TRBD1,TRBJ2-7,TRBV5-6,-,TGTGCCAGCAGCCCAGAGGCGGGACAGGGGTACGAGCAGTACTTC,CASSPEAGQGYEQYF
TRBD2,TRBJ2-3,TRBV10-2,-,TGCGCCAGCAGTACTGTTCCTCTCCGGACTAGCGGGAGGATCAGAGCAGATACGCAGTATTTT,CASSTVPLRTSGRIRADTQYF
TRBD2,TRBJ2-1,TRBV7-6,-,TGTGCCAGCAGCTACCTAGCGGGGGGCTACAATGAGCAGTTCTTC,CASSYLAGGYNEQFF
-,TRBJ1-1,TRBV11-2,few,TGTGCCAGCAGCTTAGAGCCCGGGATGAACACTGAAGCTTTCTTT,CASSLEPGMNTEAFF
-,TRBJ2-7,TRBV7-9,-,TGTGCCAGCAGCAACCCGGGCCCAGCCAGGGGCGAGCAGTACTTC,CASSNPGPARGEQYF
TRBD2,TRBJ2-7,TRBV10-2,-,TGCGCCAGCAGTCATAGCGGGGACTCCTACGAGCAGTACTTC,CASSHSGDSYEQYF
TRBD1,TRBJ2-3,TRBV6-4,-,TGTGCCAGCAGCCTTCCGACAGGGTGTAGCACAGATACGCAGTATTTT,CASSLPTGCSTDTQYF
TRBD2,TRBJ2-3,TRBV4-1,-,TGCGCCAGCAGCCAAGCGGCTAGCGGACCAGACACGCAGTATTTT,CASSQAASGPDTQYF